This T cell receptor (beta chain) came from a study of cytomegalovirus exposure and HLA in healthy donors. CDR1 is PRHDT, CDR2 FYEKMQ, per germline (reference sequence). The J segment lost 6 bases and the V segment lost 5 bases, leaving 5 bases of the junction unmatched. The CDR3 totals 14 residues. 60 Vbeta and 13 Jbeta primers were used in PCR. The data were produced by immunoSEQ multiplex PCR, yet TCRdb's version contains in-frame clones alone and is incomplete. The table includes some 99,000 clones, about 80% detected once. The sequencing sample was made of PBMCs. This chain uses TRBV13 with TRBJ2-1, with 9 nucleotides matching TRBD1. The receptor comes from a man aged 35 to 55 in good health and CMV-seronegative. This CDR3 reads CASSAWTGVNEQFF. CDR3 nucleotide sequence: TGTGCCAGCAGCGCGTGGACAGGGGTCAATGAGCAGTTCTTC.